Below, 26 T cell receptor beta chains from the same sample are listed, as sequenced in a study of blood T cell repertoires in COVID-19. Profiling relied on immunoSEQ multiplex PCR, and the TCRdb table lists in-frame clones only, not all of them. The sample holds 35,000 to 45,000 clones, around four fifths seen once. The sample consisted of peripheral blood. The receptors here all came from a man aged 50 to 59 with active COVID-19.

The rearrangement joins TRBV18 to TRBJ2-7, with 9 bases matching TRBD1. The CDR3 contains 15 residues. The V segment lost 1 base and the J segment 7 bases; nucleotides outside the gene matches: 8. Germline CDR1 and CDR2: KGHSH and LQKENI. As DNA, the CDR3 is TGTGCCAGCTCACCACGACCGGACAGGGGCAATGAGCAGTACTTC. The encoded protein is CASSPRPDRGNEQYF.

This chain links TRBV28 with TRBJ1-1; D not certain. V gave up 6 bases and J gave up 5 bases, with 22 bases separating them. This CDR3 spans 16 amino acids. Germline V lookup: CDR1 MDHEN, CDR2 SYDVKM. CDR3 in DNA: TGTGCCAGCAGCGCCAACCCCGTCACCCAGTATACTGAAGCTTTCTTT. It yields the protein CASSANPVTQYTEAFF.

The chain combines TRBV18 with TRBJ1-1; D unclear. CDR3 length: 16 amino acids. V was shortened by 1 base and J by 4 bases, with 16 bases between the two germline ends. The germline V gene has CDR1 KGHSH and CDR2 LQKENI. CDR3 nucleotides: TGTGCCAGCTCACCACGAACCCTGAGGGTGGGCACTGAAGCTTTCTTT. Its translation: CASSPRTLRVGTEAFF.

The chain recombines TRBV28 with TRBJ1-5; D is possibly TRBD1 (5 bases). Germline V gene sequence: CDR1 MDHEN, CDR2 SYDVKM. The V gene lost 5 bases and the J gene lost 3 bases, with 17 bases spanning the gap. This CDR3 has 16 residues. CDR3 coding DNA: TGTGCCAGCAGTCCCCGGGGAGGGGCGATCAATCAGCCCCAGCATTTT. This translates into CASSPRGGAINQPQHF.

This clone was picked up one time. The J gene is TRBJ2-5, the V gene TRBV3-1 (or the pseudogene TRBV3-2); 7 bases fit TRBD1. Per the germline V gene, CDR1 is LGHDT and CDR2 is YNNKEL (reference sequence). The CDR3 runs to 15 residues. With 2 bases clipped from V and 5 bases from J, the junction kept 8 bases outside the gene matches. The CDR3 DNA is TGTGCCAGCAGCCAATTTACAGGGGTGAGGGAGACCCAGTACTTC. The encoded protein is CASSQFTGVRETQYF.

This chain links TRBV5-4 with TRBJ2-7; TRBD2 aligns across 9 bases. V trimming: 4 bases; J trimming: 4 bases; junction bases outside the gene matches: 3. The CDR3 is 13 amino acids. Germline V gene sequence: CDR1 SGHNT, CDR2 YYREEE (reference sequence). CDR3 protein: CASSRGGAYEQYF. CDR3 DNA sequence: TGTGCCAGCAGCCGCGGGGGGGCGTACGAGCAGTACTTC.

This clone has just a few counts. J is TRBJ1-5 and V is TRBV2, with a tentative D call TRBD1 (5 bases). Per the germline V gene, CDR1 is SNHLY and CDR2 is FYNNEI. The V end was cut by 4 bases, the J end by 6 bases, with 13 bases between. CDR3 length equals 14 residues. DNA of the CDR3: TGTGCCAGCAGTGCAAGCGGGGGAAGTCAGCCCCAGCATTTT. Translation gives CASSASGGSQPQHF.

A few counts support this clone. The V call is TRBV19, the J call TRBJ1-5, with TRBD1 as a possible D gene (6 bases). This CDR3 spans 16 amino acids. Germline lookup yields CDR1 LNHDA and CDR2 SQIVND (reference sequence). Trimming removed 5 bases at V and 0 bases at J, with 14 bases between. CDR3 residues: CASSRGGASSNQPQHF. The DNA of the CDR3 is TGTGCCAGTAGTCGAGGGGGGGCCTCTAGCAATCAGCCCCAGCATTTT.

The gene calls are TRBV9 and TRBJ1-1; weak D call: TRBD1 (5 bases). The V gene lost 4 bases and the J gene lost 5 bases, with 18 bases spanning the gap. The CDR3 runs 15 residues. Germline CDR1 is SGDLS and CDR2 is YYNGEE. CDR3 region: CASSPGFRESTEAFF. The CDR3 bases are TGTGCCAGCAGCCCAGGATTCAGGGAAAGTACTGAAGCTTTCTTT.

With regard to this clone: Other DNA sequences in this specimen translate into the identical CDR3. The rearrangement uses TRBV28 and TRBJ2-7, with D possibly TRBD2 on 5 matching bases. V lost 3 bases to trimming and J lost 4 bases, with 13 bases between them. The CDR3 contains 14 residues. The germline CDR1 and CDR2 sequences are MDHEN and SYDVKM. This CDR3 is CASSFAASGYEQYF. The CDR3 nucleotides are TGTGCCAGCAGTTTTGCAGCAAGCGGATACGAGCAGTACTTC.

The J gene is TRBJ1-1, the V gene TRBV20-1; 8 positions agree with TRBD1. Trimming removed 3 bases from V and 0 bases from J; junction bases left unmatched: 3. Germline V gene sequence: CDR1 DFQATT, CDR2 SNEGSKA (reference sequence). The CDR3 is 14 amino acids. The CDR3 sequence is CSASQDRVNTEAFF. DNA for the CDR3: TGCAGTGCTAGTCAGGACAGGGTGAACACTGAAGCTTTCTTT.

This chain uses TRBV4-3 with TRBJ2-2; 10 bases align to TRBD1. Germline values: CDR1 LGHNA, CDR2 YSLEER. The CDR3 runs 17 residues. The trim removed 3 bases at V and 6 bases at J, leaving 10 bases unmatched. For the CDR3, the DNA is TGCGCCAGCAGCCATCATTCCGGGACAGGGGACGCCGGGGAGCTGTTTTTT. It yields the protein CASSHHSGTGDAGELFF.

J is TRBJ2-6 and V is TRBV18; 10 bases map to TRBD1. This CDR3 comprises 22 residues. Germline CDR1 reads KGHSH; CDR2 reads LQKENI. The ends lost 2 bases at V and 4 bases at J; junction bases unmatched: 20. Written as DNA, the CDR3 is TGTGCCAGCTCACCAAGGGTGGGGGACAGGGGCCGCCTAACTGAAGGGGCCAACGTCCTGACTTTC. Its translation is CASSPRVGDRGRLTEGANVLTF.

The rearrangement uses TRBV27 and TRBJ2-7; 8 bases match TRBD2. Germline values: CDR1 MNHEY, CDR2 SMNVEV (reference sequence). The CDR3 covers 15 residues. The junction had 8 bases not matched to a gene; V was cut back by 4 bases and J by 3 bases. CDR3 in amino acids: CASSSAPGGVYEQYF. The CDR3 bases are TGTGCCAGCAGTTCGGCCCCGGGGGGGGTCTACGAGCAGTACTTC.

The chain uses TRBV5-6 and TRBJ2-7; tentative D call: TRBD2 (6 bases). The germline V and J ends were trimmed by 1 base and 2 bases, with 19 bases remaining between them. CDR3 size: 17 residues. Per the germline V gene, CDR1 is SGHDT and CDR2 is YYEEEE. DNA of the CDR3: TGTGCCAGCAGCTTGTTTCGGGAGAATCTAAGACCCTACGAGCAGTACTTC. Encoded protein: CASSLFRENLRPYEQYF.

The chain carries TRBV28 and TRBJ2-2; possibly TRBD1 for D (5 bases). Trimming shortened V by 6 bases and J by 4 bases, and 18 bases separated the two germline ends. Germline lookup yields CDR1 MDHEN and CDR2 SYDVKM. CDR3 length: 16 amino acids. Here the CDR3 DNA reads TGTGCCAGCAGACCCCCAGGGTACCGGTTCACCGGGGAGCTGTTTTTT. Its translation is CASRPPGYRFTGELFF. The full variable domain, in which reference TRBV28 and TRBJ2-2 provide the parts outside the CDR3, is DVKVTQSSRYLVKRTGEKVFLECVQDMDHENMFWYRQDPGLGLRLIYFSYDVKMKEKGDIPEGYSVSREKKERFSLILESASTNQTSMYLCASRPPGYRFTGELFFGEGSRLTVL.

This chain joins TRBV3-1 (or the pseudogene TRBV3-2) and TRBJ2-5; 12 bases agree with TRBD2. The V and J ends lost 6 bases and 3 bases, in that order; junction bases with no gene match: 11. CDR3 length: 17 residues. CDR1 is LGHDT and CDR2 is YNNKEL in the germline V gene (reference sequence). The CDR3 loop is CASSPPASGGAEETQYF. The CDR3 DNA is TGTGCCAGCAGTCCTCCGGCTAGCGGGGGGGCAGAAGAGACCCAGTACTTC.

The V and J genes are TRBV11-2 and TRBJ2-7, with D tentatively TRBD1 (6 bases). Germline values: CDR1 SGHAT, CDR2 FQNNGV. The germline V and J ends were trimmed by 0 bases and 11 bases, with 17 bases remaining between them. CDR3 length: 14 residues. CDR3 amino acids: CASSLDPGTGLEYF. The DNA for the CDR3 is TGTGCCAGCAGCTTAGATCCGGGAACAGGGTTGGAGTACTTC.

The chain employs TRBV7-2 and TRBJ2-7, with 9 bases lining up with TRBD1. V lost 2 bases, J lost 4 bases, and 3 bases stayed unmatched. The germline gives CDR1 SGHTA, CDR2 FQGNSA. This CDR3 spans 14 amino acids. The CDR3 DNA reads as TGTGCCAGCAGCTTAAACAGGGGGCAATACGAGCAGTACTTC. The encoded protein is CASSLNRGQYEQYF. Full variable domain (missing parts from reference TRBV7-2 and TRBJ2-7): GAGVSQSPSNKVTEKGKDVELRCDPISGHTALYWYRQSLGQGLEFLIYFQGNSAPDKSGLPSDRFSAERTGGSVSTLTIQRTQQEDSAVYLCASSLNRGQYEQYFGPGTRLTVT.

The CDR3 loop reads CASSQTPASSTDTQYF. The CDR3 DNA is TGTGCCAGCAGCCAAACTCCAGCGTCTAGCACAGATACGCAGTATTTT. This rearrangement joins TRBV3-1 (or the pseudogene TRBV3-2) to TRBJ2-3; no clear D gene. The CDR3 is made up of 16 amino acids. Deletions cut 2 bases from V and 0 bases from J, with 12 bases between. Germline V CDR1 and CDR2: LGHDT, YNNKEL (reference sequence).

The chain recombines TRBV5-1 with TRBJ2-1; 8 nucleotides match TRBD2. Germline V lookup: CDR1 SGHRS, CDR2 YFSETQ. Unmatched junction bases numbered 4, after V lost 5 bases and J lost 3 bases. The CDR3 loop spans 14 amino acids. The CDR3 is CASSNSGDYNEQFF. For the CDR3, the DNA is TGCGCCAGCAGTAATAGCGGGGACTACAATGAGCAGTTCTTC.

The V gene is TRBV18, the J gene TRBJ1-6, with 11 bases lining up with TRBD1. The CDR3 consists of 17 residues. Germline CDR1 and CDR2: KGHSH and LQKENI. With 4 bases clipped from V and 8 bases from J, the junction kept 10 bases outside the gene matches. Here the CDR3 reads CASSQSGQGATYSPLHF. CDR3 coding DNA: TGTGCCAGCTCACAAAGTGGACAGGGGGCCACCTATTCACCCCTCCACTTT.

The CDR3 bases are TGTGCCAGCAGTTCGGTTAAGGCCCCAGGGTTGAACACTGAAGCTTTCTTT. It specifies CASSSVKAPGLNTEAFF. The chain carries TRBV27 and TRBJ1-1, with D possibly TRBD1 on 5 matching bases. Trimming took off 4 bases at V and 0 bases at J, with 18 bases between the two ends. This CDR3 spans 17 amino acids. Germline CDR1 reads MNHEY; CDR2 reads SMNVEV (reference sequence).

The J gene is TRBJ1-1, the V gene TRBV19, with 8 positions matching TRBD1. CDR3 size: 14 residues. V shed 10 bases, J shed 0 bases, and the junction held 7 bases outside the gene matches. Germline-derived CDR1 and CDR2 are LNHDA and SQIVND (reference sequence). The CDR3 spells CATRTGLLNTEAFF. CDR3 DNA: TGTGCCACCCGGACAGGGCTTCTGAACACTGAAGCTTTCTTT.

This chain joins TRBV7-2 and TRBJ2-1, with 7 bases identical to TRBD2. With V trimmed by 3 bases and J by 7 bases, 6 bases remained unmatched. CDR1 SGHTA and CDR2 FQGNSA come from the germline V gene. This CDR3 comprises 14 residues. The CDR3: CASSFWGGGNEQFF. In nucleotides, the CDR3 is TGTGCCAGCAGCTTTTGGGGGGGTGGGAATGAGCAGTTCTTC.

The rearrangement links TRBV11-2 to TRBJ2-1, with D possibly being TRBD1 (6 bases). Germline V gene sequence: CDR1 SGHAT, CDR2 FQNNGV. Trimming took 2 bases from V and 7 from J, leaving 12 bases between them. The CDR3 loop spans 14 amino acids. The CDR3 loop is CASSLLQGWNEQFF. CDR3 nucleotides: TGTGCCAGCAGCTTACTACAGGGATGGAATGAGCAGTTCTTC.